The 5 T cell receptor beta chains below all came from one sample that was sequenced in a study of blood T cell repertoires in COVID-19. Data came from immunoSEQ multiplex PCR; TCRdb stores just in-frame clones and leaves some out. This sample has 180,000 or so clones, with around 85% found just once. The material sequenced was peripheral blood. The receptors shown here come from a woman aged 60-75 years with acute or convalescent COVID-19.

The V call is TRBV3-1 (or the pseudogene TRBV3-2), the J call TRBJ1-2, with D perhaps matching TRBD1 (5 bases). Trimming stripped 2 bases from V and 8 bases from J, with 12 bases between. The CDR3 covers 13 residues. Germline-derived CDR1 and CDR2 are LGHDT and YNNKEL (reference sequence). Here the CDR3 DNA reads TGTGCCAGCAGCCAATTTGGGGGGGTCGGCTACACCTTC. It specifies CASSQFGGVGYTF.

This clone was picked up one time. The V gene is TRBV29-1, the J gene TRBJ2-3; D unresolved. The ends were cut back, 5 bases at V and 2 bases at J, with 11 bases in the middle. The CDR3 totals 13 residues. Per germline, CDR1 SQVTM and CDR2 ANQGSEA. Here the CDR3 reads CSVQYRPTDTQYF. The CDR3, as DNA: TGCAGCGTTCAGTACAGACCCACAGATACGCAGTATTTT.

This clone occurred once. The chain carries TRBV28 and TRBJ1-4, with a tentative D call TRBD1 (5 bases). This CDR3 is 15 amino acids long. The V gene's germline CDR1 is MDHEN and CDR2 SYDVKM. V was trimmed by 4 bases and J by 5 bases, leaving 14 bases between them. CDR3 loop: CASSSVGVGNEKLFF. The CDR3 DNA follows: TGTGCCAGCAGTTCCGTAGGGGTTGGGAATGAAAAACTGTTTTTT.

The chain uses TRBV5-1 and TRBJ2-1, with D possibly being TRBD2 (6 bases). Trimming took off 1 base at V and 1 base at J, with 12 bases between the two ends. CDR3 length: 16 amino acids. Per germline, CDR1 SGHRS and CDR2 YFSETQ. The CDR3 spells CASSLSGALSYNEQFF. The CDR3 DNA reads TGCGCCAGCAGCTTGTCGGGAGCCCTTTCCTACAATGAGCAGTTCTTC. Full variable domain (missing parts from reference TRBV5-1 and TRBJ2-1): KAGVTQTPRYLIKTRGQQVTLSCSPISGHRSVSWYQQTPGQGLQFLFEYFSETQRNKGNFPGRFSGRQFSNSRSEMNVSTLELGDSALYLCASSLSGALSYNEQFFGPGTRLTVL.

The chain combines TRBV4-2 with TRBJ1-2, with D possibly TRBD1 on 5 matching bases. This CDR3 is built from 14 residues. Germline values: CDR1 LGHNA, CDR2 YNFKEQ. Trimming took 0 bases from V and 4 from J, leaving 9 bases between them. The CDR3 loop is CASSQEGGGYGYTF. In DNA, the CDR3 is TGTGCCAGCAGCCAAGAGGGGGGAGGCTATGGCTACACCTTC.